This T cell receptor beta chain appears in the sequencing data of a study of blood T cells in healthy people across ages. CDR3 length: 14 amino acids. V was pared by 3 bases and J by 7 bases, with 14 bases between. The germline V gene encodes CDR1 LGHDT and CDR2 YNNKEL (reference sequence). The sample holds a few counts of this clonotype. Primers used in a second PCR of about 6 to 11 cycles were a sample-barcoded 5' primer and a J-beta primer mix. Via MiXCR, TCRdb re-called the 5' RACE reads, giving one row per CDR3 protein. The sample has about 1.1 million distinct CDR3 sequences, 35% to 40% seen once; the top ten hold 10% to 15%.

What was sequenced was blood. The source is a man younger than 30 in good health. The V call is TRBV3-1, the J call TRBJ2-3; D gene unclear. The CDR3 DNA reads as TGTGCCAGCAGCCACCCGGACCCCACGAATACGCAGTATTTT. Protein product: CASSHPDPTNTQYF.